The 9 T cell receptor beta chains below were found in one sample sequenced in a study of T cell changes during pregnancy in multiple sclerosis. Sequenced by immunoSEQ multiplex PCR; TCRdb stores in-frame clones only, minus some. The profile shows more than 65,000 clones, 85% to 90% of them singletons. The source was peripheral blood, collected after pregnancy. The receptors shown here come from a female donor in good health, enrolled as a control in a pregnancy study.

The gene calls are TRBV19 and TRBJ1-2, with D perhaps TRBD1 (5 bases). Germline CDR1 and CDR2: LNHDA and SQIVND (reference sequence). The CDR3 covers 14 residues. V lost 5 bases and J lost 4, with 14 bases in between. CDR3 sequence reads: CASSSQGGGYGYTF. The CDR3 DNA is TGTGCCAGTAGTTCCCAGGGTGGTGGCTATGGCTACACCTTC.

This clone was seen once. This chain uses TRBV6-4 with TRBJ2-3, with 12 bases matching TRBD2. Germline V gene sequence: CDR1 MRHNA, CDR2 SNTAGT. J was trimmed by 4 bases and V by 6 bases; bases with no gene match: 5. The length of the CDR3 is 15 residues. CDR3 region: CASSRLAGDSDTQYF. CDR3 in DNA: TGTGCCAGCAGCCGACTAGCGGGAGACTCAGATACGCAGTATTTT.

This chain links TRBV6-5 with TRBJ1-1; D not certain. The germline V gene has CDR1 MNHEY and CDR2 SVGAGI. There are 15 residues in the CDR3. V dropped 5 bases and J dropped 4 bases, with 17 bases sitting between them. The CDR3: CASSRVTSGPTEAFF. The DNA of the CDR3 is TGTGCCAGCAGTAGGGTCACTAGTGGCCCCACTGAAGCTTTCTTT.

Here the CDR3 DNA reads TGTGCCAGCACCCCTACCGGGACAACCAAAAACATTCAGTACTTC. Translated, it gives CASTPTGTTKNIQYF. V and J are TRBV9 and TRBJ2-4, with TRBD1 as a possible D gene (6 bases). The V and J ends lost 6 bases and 2 bases respectively, with 15 bases between them. The length of the CDR3 is 15 residues. Germline V lookup: CDR1 SGDLS, CDR2 YYNGEE.

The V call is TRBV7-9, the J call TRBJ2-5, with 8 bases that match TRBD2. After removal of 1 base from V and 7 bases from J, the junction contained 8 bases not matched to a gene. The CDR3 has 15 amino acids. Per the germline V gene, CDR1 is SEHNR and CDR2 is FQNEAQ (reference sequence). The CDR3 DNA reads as TGTGCCAGCAGCTTAGAGGCTAGCGGGCCCCCGACCCAGTACTTC. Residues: CASSLEASGPPTQYF.

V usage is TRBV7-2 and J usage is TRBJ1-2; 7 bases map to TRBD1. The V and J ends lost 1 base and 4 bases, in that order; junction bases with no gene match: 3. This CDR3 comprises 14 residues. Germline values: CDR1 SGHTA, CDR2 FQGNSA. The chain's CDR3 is CASSLVAGGYGYTF. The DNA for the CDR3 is TGTGCCAGCAGCTTAGTGGCAGGGGGCTATGGCTACACCTTC. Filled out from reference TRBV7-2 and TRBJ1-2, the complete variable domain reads GAGVSQSPSNKVTEKGKDVELRCDPISGHTALYWYRQSLGQGLEFLIYFQGNSAPDKSGLPSDRFSAERTGGSVSTLTIQRTQQEDSAVYLCASSLVAGGYGYTFGSGTRLTVV.

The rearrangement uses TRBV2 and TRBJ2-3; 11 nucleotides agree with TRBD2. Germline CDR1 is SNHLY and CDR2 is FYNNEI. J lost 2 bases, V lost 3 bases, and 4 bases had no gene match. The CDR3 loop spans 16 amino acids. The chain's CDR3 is CASSEASGGSTDTQYF. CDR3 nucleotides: TGTGCCAGCAGTGAGGCTAGCGGGGGGTCCACAGATACGCAGTATTTT.

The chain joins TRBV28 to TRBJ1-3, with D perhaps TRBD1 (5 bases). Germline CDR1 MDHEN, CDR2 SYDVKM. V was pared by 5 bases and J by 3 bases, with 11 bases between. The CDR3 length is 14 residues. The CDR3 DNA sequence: TGTGCCAGCAGTGGGGGGGTTCGTGGAAACACCATATATTTT. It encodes CASSGGVRGNTIYF.

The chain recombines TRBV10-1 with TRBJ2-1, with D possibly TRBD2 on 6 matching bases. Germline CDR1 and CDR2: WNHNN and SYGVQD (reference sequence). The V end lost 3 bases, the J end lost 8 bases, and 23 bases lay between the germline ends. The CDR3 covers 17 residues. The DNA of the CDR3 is TGCGCCAGCAGTGACCTCGCCCCTAGCGTTATGGGGGATGAGCAGTTCTTC. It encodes CASSDLAPSVMGDEQFF.